This TCR beta chain was identified during a study of shared clonotypes between healthy human individuals. Using immunoSEQ multiplex PCR, the repertoire was profiled, and TCRdb retains in-frame clones only, with some absent. The data hold fewer than 1.6 million clones, with about 98.5% observed a single time. This clonotype was obtained from a young man in good health. The sample taken for sequencing was naive CD4+ T cells sorted from blood. Sample subset: CD45RA+ positively selected.

The CDR3 here is CASSPDDFLRGGELFF. The CDR3 region has the DNA TGTGCCAGCTCACCCGACGATTTCCTCCGAGGCGGGGAGCTGTTTTTT. V and J are TRBV18 and TRBJ2-2; D remains unclear. Looked up from germline, CDR1 is KGHSH and CDR2 is LQKENI. This CDR3 spans 16 amino acids. The germline V and J ends were trimmed by 3 bases and 7 bases, with 18 bases remaining between them.